One sample yielded the 29 T cell receptor beta chains listed below, sequenced in a study of regulatory T cells in long-lasting Graves disease. Arm-PCR with iRepertoire HTBI primers amplified the CDR3 regions for these TCR beta libraries. TCRdb analysed the multiplex PCR reads with MiXCR anew, one entry per CDR3 protein. The sample has about 470,000 distinct CDR3 sequences; roughly 21% are singletons. The time point: persistent/refractory GD, antithyroid drugs over 5 years with positive TRAb. Preparation of the TCR library used RNA extracted from PBMCs. The material sequenced was peripheral blood mononuclear cells (PBMCs), taken when the disease was refractory, from a patient treated with antithyroid drugs. The source is a female donor with Graves disease.

The chain carries TRBV13 and TRBJ2-6; D may correspond to TRBD1 or TRBD2 (5 bases each). The length of the CDR3 is 16 residues. Looked up from germline, CDR1 is PRHDT and CDR2 is FYEKMQ (reference sequence). V dropped 5 bases and J dropped 0 bases, with 11 bases sitting between them. CDR3 sequence reads: CASSTWDLSGANVLTF. CDR3 nucleotide sequence: TGTGCCAGCAGCACTTGGGACCTCTCTGGGGCCAACGTCCTGACTTTC. Looking up the rest from reference TRBV13 and TRBJ2-6 gives the full variable domain: AAGVIQSPRHLIKEKRETATLKCYPIPRHDTVYWYQQGPGQDPQFLISFYEKMQSDKGSIPDRFSAQQFSDYHSELNMSSLELGDSALYFCASSTWDLSGANVLTFGAGSRLTVL.

This clonotype was seen repeatedly, ten times or more. The CDR3 protein is CASSLGRRSNQPQHF. The CDR3 DNA reads as TGTGCCAGCAGTTTGGGCAGGCGTAGCAATCAGCCCCAGCATTTT. This chain uses TRBV12-3 or TRBV12-4 with TRBJ1-5, with D unclear. The ends were cut back, 3 bases at V and 0 bases at J, with 9 bases in the middle. CDR3 size: 15 residues.

This chain uses TRBV19 with TRBJ2-7; 13 nucleotides align to TRBD2. Germline V gene data show CDR1 as LNHDA and CDR2 as SQIVND (reference sequence). CDR3 length: 15 residues. The trim removed 4 bases at V and 3 bases at J, leaving 3 bases unmatched. The CDR3 region is CASSTGTSGIYEQYF. CDR3 bases: TGTGCCAGTAGTACCGGGACTAGCGGGATCTACGAGCAGTACTTC.

Many counts were recorded for this clonotype. The chain recombines TRBV2 with TRBJ2-2; tentative D call: TRBD2 (5 bases). V was shortened by 1 base and J by 6 bases, with 6 bases between the two germline ends. The CDR3 is 13 residues long. Germline V lookup: CDR1 SNHLY, CDR2 FYNNEI. CDR3 amino acids: CASSEERAGELFF. The DNA for the CDR3 is TGTGCCAGCAGTGAAGAGAGGGCCGGGGAGCTGTTTTTT.

At least ten counts were recorded for this clonotype. V usage is TRBV27 and J usage is TRBJ2-7; 10 bases match TRBD2. The ends lost 3 bases at V and 3 bases at J; junction bases unmatched: 2. CDR1 and CDR2 from the germline V gene are MNHEY and SMNVEV (reference sequence). CDR3 length equals 14 residues. This CDR3 is CASSFGTSVYEQYF. The CDR3 nucleotides are TGTGCCAGCAGTTTCGGGACTAGCGTCTACGAGCAGTACTTC.

This clonotype was counted many times. The V gene is TRBV28, the J gene TRBJ2-5; 8 bases fit TRBD2. Germline V gene data show CDR1 as MDHEN and CDR2 as SYDVKM. Trimming removed 8 bases from V and 5 bases from J; junction bases left unmatched: 16. The CDR3 has 16 residues. The CDR3 DNA sequence: TGTGCCAGCGATAACTTTAGCGGGACCTCCGCTGAGACCCAGTACTTC. Its protein product is CASDNFSGTSAETQYF.

The rearrangement joins TRBV30 to TRBJ1-4; 9 bases line up with TRBD1. V was pared by 3 bases and J by 5 bases, with 7 bases of the junction left unmatched. The CDR3 length is 15 residues. CDR1 and CDR2 (germline): GTSNPN, SVGIG (reference sequence). CDR3 protein: CAWSEPGQGNEKLFF. The CDR3 DNA follows: TGTGCCTGGAGCGAGCCGGGACAGGGCAATGAAAAACTGTTTTTT.

This clonotype was detected many times. The chain has TRBV3-1 and TRBJ1-1; unclear D gene. This CDR3 comprises 13 residues. Looked up from germline, CDR1 is LGHDT and CDR2 is YNNKEL (reference sequence). The V end was cut by 5 bases, the J end by 3 bases, with 10 bases between. The DNA of the CDR3 is TGTGCCAGCAGCTCCCAGTGGGACACTGAAGCTTTCTTT. Translation: CASSSQWDTEAFF.

This clonotype came up a few times. The rearrangement uses TRBV9 and TRBJ2-5, with unresolved D. The V and J ends lost 0 bases and 5 bases respectively, with 8 bases between them. The CDR3 is 13 amino acids. Germline CDR1 SGDLS, CDR2 YYNGEE. CDR3 bases: TGTGCCAGCAGCGTAGGAAGGAAGGAGACCCAGTACTTC. Translation gives CASSVGRKETQYF.

The chain carries TRBV20-1 and TRBJ2-7, with 10 nucleotides matching TRBD2. The CDR3 consists of 16 residues. The junction had 6 bases not matched to a gene; V was cut back by 1 base and J by 0 bases. Germline-derived CDR1 and CDR2 are DFQATT and SNEGSKA (reference sequence). Written as DNA, the CDR3 is TGCAGTGCTAGAGGCCTAGCGGGGGAAAGCTCCTACGAGCAGTACTTC. Translation gives CSARGLAGESSYEQYF.

V is TRBV19 and J is TRBJ2-4; 12 nucleotides match TRBD2. Trimming took 5 bases from V and 1 from J; bases not matched to a gene: 12. This CDR3 has 19 residues. CDR1 is LNHDA, CDR2 SQIVND, per germline (reference sequence). CDR3 loop: CASSLGTSGRRGAKNIQYF. As DNA, the CDR3 is TGTGCCAGTAGTCTGGGTACTAGCGGGAGGAGGGGGGCCAAAAACATTCAGTACTTC.

The chain employs TRBV3-1 and TRBJ1-2; unclear D gene. The CDR3 consists of 12 residues. Germline V gene lookup returns CDR1 LGHDT and CDR2 YNNKEL (reference sequence). Trimming stripped 5 bases from V and 8 bases from J, with 12 bases between. This CDR3 reads CASSILNGGYTF. The CDR3 DNA follows: TGTGCCAGCAGCATCCTCAACGGGGGCTACACCTTC. Based on the CDR3 plus reference TRBV3-1 and TRBJ1-2, the full variable domain is DTAVSQTPKYLVTQMGNDKSIKCEQNLGHDTMYWYKQDSKKFLKIMFSYNNKELIINETVPNRFSPKSPDKAHLNLHINSLELGDSAVYFCASSILNGGYTFGSGTRLTVV.

In this sample, this clonotype turned up a few times. This chain links TRBV6-6 with TRBJ1-2, with TRBD1 identical over 8 bases. Germline-derived CDR1 and CDR2 are MNHNY and SVGAGI (reference sequence). V shed 0 bases, J shed 1 base, and the junction held 10 bases outside the gene matches. CDR3 length: 18 amino acids. The chain's CDR3 is CASSYSRPDRAHNYGYTF. The CDR3 coding sequence is TGTGCCAGCAGTTACTCGAGGCCGGACAGGGCCCATAACTATGGCTACACCTTC.

This clonotype appeared once. CDR3 sequence: CASTRGQANTEAFF. CDR3 DNA sequence: TGTGCCAGCACCCGGGGACAGGCGAACACTGAAGCTTTCTTT. V is TRBV7-9 and J is TRBJ1-1; 8 bases line up with TRBD1. The CDR3 has 14 amino acids. CDR1 and CDR2 (germline): SEHNR, FQNEAQ (reference sequence). J gave up 1 base and V 7 bases, and 5 bases lay outside the gene matches.

This clonotype was seen just once. The chain joins TRBV19 to TRBJ1-1, with a possible D match to TRBD1 (6 bases). The germline V gene has CDR1 LNHDA and CDR2 SQIVND (reference sequence). The V gene lost 5 bases and the J gene lost 1 base, with 23 bases spanning the gap. This CDR3 is built from 18 residues. The CDR3 spells CASSEPMTLRTANTEAFF. The DNA of the CDR3 is TGTGCCAGTAGTGAACCGATGACCTTAAGGACAGCGAACACTGAAGCTTTCTTT.

The chain joins TRBV3-1 to TRBJ1-1, with 8 nucleotides matching TRBD1. Trimming took 8 bases from V and 11 from J; bases not matched to a gene: 7. From germline, CDR1 is LGHDT and CDR2 YNNKEL (reference sequence). This CDR3 region has 11 residues. Here the CDR3 DNA reads TGTGCCAGCGGCTCACAGGGGGATGCTTTCTTT. Its translation is CASGSQGDAFF.

This clonotype was seen repeatedly, ten times or more. The V gene is TRBV28, the J gene TRBJ2-7; TRBD1 matches at 8 bases. The V gene's germline CDR1 is MDHEN and CDR2 SYDVKM. This CDR3 is built from 14 residues. V shed 5 bases and J 5 bases; nucleotides not matched to a gene: 8. CDR3 protein: CASSPGQVFDEQYF. The CDR3 DNA reads TGTGCCAGCAGTCCGGGACAGGTGTTCGACGAGCAGTACTTC.

The rearrangement links TRBV28 to TRBJ2-6, with 8 bases fitting TRBD1. J was trimmed by 0 bases and V by 6 bases; bases with no gene match: 16. The CDR3 consists of 20 residues. CDR1 MDHEN and CDR2 SYDVKM come from the germline V gene. The chain's CDR3 is CASSQAGGEGTPSGANVLTF. DNA of the CDR3: TGTGCCAGCAGCCAAGCAGGGGGCGAGGGGACTCCCTCTGGGGCCAACGTCCTGACTTTC.

This chain connects TRBV19 to TRBJ1-5; D is unresolved. V dropped 5 bases and J dropped 3 bases, with 11 bases sitting between them. Germline V gene sequence: CDR1 LNHDA, CDR2 SQIVND (reference sequence). This CDR3 is built from 14 residues. Written as DNA, the CDR3 is TGTGCCAGTAGTCCCCGGCAGTACAATCAGCCCCAGCATTTT. It encodes CASSPRQYNQPQHF. The full variable domain, in which reference TRBV19 and TRBJ1-5 provide the parts outside the CDR3, is DGGITQSPKYLFRKEGQNVTLSCEQNLNHDAMYWYRQDPGQGLRLIYYSQIVNDFQKGDIAEGYSVSREKKESFPLTVTSAQKNPTAFYLCASSPRQYNQPQHFGDGTRLSIL.

The chain combines TRBV18 with TRBJ1-2; D is unresolved. The germline V gene has CDR1 KGHSH and CDR2 LQKENI. Trimming shortened V by 2 bases and J by 4 bases, and 8 bases separated the two germline ends. The CDR3 loop spans 13 amino acids. The CDR3 DNA sequence: TGTGCCAGCTCACCAGAACAGCTCTATGGCTACACCTTC. Residues: CASSPEQLYGYTF.

This clonotype appeared many times. V and J are TRBV20-1 and TRBJ1-2, with D hard to call. This CDR3 spans 15 amino acids. The germline V gene encodes CDR1 DFQATT and CDR2 SNEGSKA (reference sequence). V was trimmed by 2 bases and J by 1 base, leaving 14 bases between them. The CDR3 nucleotides are TGCAGTGCTAGATTGTTGGCAGCCCATAACTATGGCTACACCTTC. Translating it yields CSARLLAAHNYGYTF.

The rearrangement links TRBV19 to TRBJ1-5; no firm D call. V was pared by 3 bases and J by 7 bases, with 10 bases between. Germline loops: CDR1 LNHDA, CDR2 SQIVND (reference sequence). The CDR3 has 13 residues. The CDR3 DNA sequence: TGTGCCAGTAGTATTGAGGGTACCCAGCCCCAGCATTTT. Residues: CASSIEGTQPQHF.

The rearrangement links TRBV9 to TRBJ2-7, with D possibly being TRBD1 (6 bases). V shed 3 bases and J shed 1 base, with 17 bases lying between them. CDR3 length: 16 amino acids. Germline loops: CDR1 SGDLS, CDR2 YYNGEE. The chain's CDR3 is CASSATGHSLSYEQYF. The CDR3 region has the DNA TGTGCCAGCAGCGCAACGGGACACTCATTGTCCTACGAGCAGTACTTC.

The count of this clonotype is one. The CDR3 loop reads CATSRRDRVDTQYF. CDR3 DNA: TGTGCCACCAGCAGACGGGATCGTGTAGATACGCAGTATTTT. The genes are TRBV15 and TRBJ2-3, with D possibly being TRBD2 (5 bases). Trimming stripped 2 bases from V and 5 bases from J, with 11 bases between. CDR1 and CDR2 (germline): LNHNV, YYDKDF (reference sequence). This CDR3 is built from 14 residues. The full variable domain, in which reference TRBV15 and TRBJ2-3 provide the parts outside the CDR3, is DAMVIQNPRYQVTQFGKPVTLSCSQTLNHNVMYWYQQKSSQAPKLLFHYYDKDFNNEADTPDNFQSRRPNTSFCFLDIRSPGLGDTAMYLCATSRRDRVDTQYFGPGTRLTVL.

Note on this clonotype: A read error may be the cause here, since a much bigger clone is one base away. The rearrangement uses TRBV20-1 and TRBJ1-1; 7 bases fit TRBD1. V shed 6 bases, J shed 4 bases, and the junction held 11 bases outside the gene matches. Germline CDR1 DFQATT, CDR2 SNEGSKA (reference sequence). CDR3 size: 14 residues. The CDR3 here is CSARPGTESTEAFF. The DNA of the CDR3 is TGCAGTGCCCGTCCCGGGACAGAGAGCACTGAAGCTTTCTTT.

In this sample, this clonotype turned up many times. The chain uses TRBV28 and TRBJ2-7; 7 bases agree with TRBD2. V lost 2 bases to trimming and J lost 5 bases; unmatched junction nucleotides: 21. This CDR3 has 19 residues. CDR1 MDHEN and CDR2 SYDVKM come from the germline V gene. In DNA, the CDR3 is TGTGCCAGCAGTTTACCGGGCGGAGTAGCGGGTTCATGGACCAACGAGCAGTACTTC. Translating it yields CASSLPGGVAGSWTNEQYF.

There are many counts of this clonotype. The rearrangement uses TRBV6-1 and TRBJ2-5, with 7 bases identical to TRBD1. Germline CDR1 is MNHNS and CDR2 is SASEGT. The CDR3 is made up of 15 amino acids. Germline trimming cut 6 bases from V and 7 bases from J; bases unmatched to any gene: 14. The CDR3 DNA is TGTGCCAGCAGGGCCGGGACAGATAACGTTTTGACCCAGTACTTC. The encoded protein is CASRAGTDNVLTQYF.

The V call is TRBV7-9, the J call TRBJ2-1; TRBD2 matches 11 bases. CDR3 length: 15 amino acids. With V trimmed by 6 bases and J by 4 bases, 5 bases remained unmatched. Germline values: CDR1 SEHNR, CDR2 FQNEAQ (reference sequence). In nucleotides, the CDR3 is TGTGCCAGCAGACTAGGACTAGCGGGTTACAATGAGCAGTTCTTC. Protein: CASRLGLAGYNEQFF.

This clonotype was observed many times. This chain connects TRBV3-1 to TRBJ2-5; 7 bases are a match to TRBD1. Germline V CDR1 and CDR2: LGHDT, YNNKEL (reference sequence). The length of the CDR3 is 15 residues. J gave up 4 bases and V 4 bases, and 9 bases lay outside the gene matches. The DNA for the CDR3 is TGTGCCAGCAGCCGCTGGACAGGTCGTCGAGAGACCCAGTACTTC. It codes for CASSRWTGRRETQYF.